The rows below give T cell receptor beta chains drawn from one sample of a study of shared clonotypes between healthy human individuals. TCRdb keeps only in-frame clones here, not all; method: immunoSEQ multiplex PCR. The repertoire includes 2 million to 2.5 million clones, around 93% of them detected once, and around 0.38% sits in the top ten. Sequencing was performed on naive CD4+ T cells from PBMCs. These receptors were taken from a man aged 18 to 30 in good health. Some clones in this sample may be carry-over from other donors' samples. Each CDR3 is given with its conserved first and last residue. A D gene is named only where the DNA matches it firmly. Expanded clones get a size class; other rows say once, few or many, or leave the size out.

TRBJ1-5 TRBV30 . . CAWSVLGQNQPQHF TGTGCCTGGAGTGTACTTGGGCAGAATCAGCCCCAGCATTTT
TRBJ1-1 TRBV5-1 . TRBD1 CASSIRTGGMNTEAFF TGCGCCAGCAGCATCCGGACAGGGGGAATGAACACTGAAGCTTTCTTT
TRBJ1-5 TRBV6-1 . TRBD1 CASSVPPGQTYSNQPQHF TGTGCCAGCAGTGTTCCACCGGGACAGACATATAGCAATCAGCCCCAGCATTTT
TRBJ2-1 TRBV7-9 . TRBD2 CASSFGSGSYNEQFF TGTGCCAGCAGCTTTGGGAGCGGGAGCTACAATGAGCAGTTCTTC
TRBJ1-1 TRBV10-1 . TRBD1 CASSEGTANTEAFF TGCGCCAGCAGTGAGGGGACAGCGAACACTGAAGCTTTCTTT
TRBJ1-1 TRBV18 . . CASSPQGLNTEAFF TGTGCCAGCTCACCACAGGGATTGAACACTGAAGCTTTCTTT
TRBJ2-1 TRBV5-4 once TRBD2 CASSSNLAGGTYNEQFF TGTGCCAGCAGCTCCAACCTAGCGGGAGGGACCTACAATGAGCAGTTCTTC
TRBJ1-3 TRBV4-1 . . CASSPTPSSGNTIYF TGCGCCAGCAGCCCGACACCGAGCTCTGGAAACACCATATATTTT
TRBJ1-3 TRBV5-4 . . CASKRGGGNTIYF TGTGCCAGCAAGCGGGGGGGCGGAAACACCATATATTTT
TRBJ2-5 TRBV5-1 . TRBD2 CASSFGLAEGGETQYF TGCGCCAGCAGCTTCGGACTAGCGGAGGGTGGGGAGACCCAGTACTTC
TRBJ2-5 TRBV7-2 once . CASSLTSSQETQYF TGTGCCAGCAGCCTGACCTCGTCCCAAGAGACCCAGTACTTC
TRBJ2-1 TRBV11-2 once TRBD2 CASSPRHRDYMVHEQFF TGTGCCAGCAGCCCCCGGCACCGGGACTATATGGTGCATGAGCAGTTCTTC
TRBJ1-5 TRBV28 . . CASSWGGNAQPQHF TGTGCCAGCAGTTGGGGAGGGAACGCTCAGCCCCAGCATTTT
TRBJ2-7 TRBV5-5 . . CASSGIRDKGPGAYEQYF TGTGCCAGCAGCGGCATCCGGGACAAGGGACCGGGGGCCTACGAGCAGTACTTC
TRBJ2-7 TRBV6-5 . TRBD2 CASRVTSGRAYEQYF TGTGCCAGCAGGGTGACTAGCGGGAGGGCCTACGAGCAGTACTTC
TRBJ2-1 TRBV29-1 . TRBD2 CSVEGGLAGRNEQFF TGCAGCGTTGAAGGCGGACTAGCGGGACGGAATGAGCAGTTCTTC
TRBJ2-7 TRBV7-8 . . CASRKGRPSSYEQYF TGTGCCAGCCGTAAGGGACGCCCAAGCTCCTACGAGCAGTACTTC
TRBJ2-2 TRBV19 . . CASSIGGFGELFF TGTGCCAGTAGTATAGGGGGGTTCGGGGAGCTGTTTTTT
TRBJ1-1 TRBV4-3 few . CASSQDRGGTEAFF TGCGCCAGCAGCCAAGATCGGGGGGGCACTGAAGCTTTCTTT
TRBJ1-1 TRBV29-1 . TRBD1 CSVGTGRETEAFF TGCAGCGTTGGGACAGGGCGGGAAACTGAAGCTTTCTTT